This T cell receptor beta chain emerged from a study of blood T cell repertoires in COVID-19 (TCRdb year 2020). With respect to the entire study: The collaborator samples originated in the United States, Italy and Spain and spanned the acute and convalescent phases of COVID-19. HLA class I and class II types, where available, came from metadata supplied by the sample provider rather than from assay-based typing. The repertoires were made available in a free public database intended to serve as a resource for research on the immune response to SARS-CoV-2. Sample metadata almost always included a de-identified subject ID, COVID-19 status, age in years and sex. The dataset comprised deeply sampled blood TCRbeta repertoires from subjects exposed to, actively infected with, or recovered from COVID-19. The samples were drawn from two sources: the first 160 participants of the ongoing ImmuneRACE study, and fewer than 1,500 subjects contributed by 6 global collaborators. The material from the prospective study consisted of cDNA or gDNA derived from T cells, B-cell-depleted T cells, or PBMCs. On the study overall, not on this receptor specifically: The amount of clinical and demographic metadata varied by source and participant and was provided uncurated.

The immunoSEQ Assay, a bias-controlled multiplex PCR, was used to amplify TCRbeta CDR3 regions from genomic DNA. In the paper's pipeline: The number of nucleated cells in each sample was estimated by amplification of reference gene primers within the assay. To quantify the absolute abundance of each unique TCRbeta CDR3 rearrangement, sequence reads were collapsed and filtered. For each sample, productive Simpson clonality was calculated as the square root of Simpson's diversity index over productive rearrangements. Not all clones reach the TCRdb copy of this immuneACCESS table, which keeps in-frame sequences only. Checked studies attribute under half of the gap to unresolved V genes and leave the rest unexplained. The DNA was the basis for D and trimming; V, J and clone size are from that table. Present in this sample are about 200,000 clones, about 85% of which were seen just once. Around a fifth of the sample rests with the top ten.

Trimming removed 0 bases from V and 5 bases from J, leaving 4 bases between the germline ends. Spanning cysteine to phenylalanine, the CDR3 consists of 12 amino acids. The retained sequence is limited to the CDR3, 36 bases, with the frame set at the first base. Via the germline V gene (reference sequence), CDR1 is GTSNPN and CDR2 SVGIG. Whole blood was collected in K2EDTA tubes by collaborating institutions according to the institutions' own protocols. For TCRbeta analysis, collaborator samples were shipped as frozen whole blood, as isolated PBMCs, or as DNA extracted from either sample type. Remarks on this clone: No cognate antigen has been identified for it. The sample holds no much larger clone one base away, and base qualities are not on file.

Material: peripheral blood. This receptor was obtained from a man between 60 and 75 years old with active or convalescent COVID-19. Recombination connected TRBV30 to TRBJ2-2; no confident D gene assignment can be made. The CDR3 sequence is CAWSVSTGELFF. The DNA sequence follows: TGTGCCTGGAGTGTTAGTACCGGGGAGCTGTTTTTT.